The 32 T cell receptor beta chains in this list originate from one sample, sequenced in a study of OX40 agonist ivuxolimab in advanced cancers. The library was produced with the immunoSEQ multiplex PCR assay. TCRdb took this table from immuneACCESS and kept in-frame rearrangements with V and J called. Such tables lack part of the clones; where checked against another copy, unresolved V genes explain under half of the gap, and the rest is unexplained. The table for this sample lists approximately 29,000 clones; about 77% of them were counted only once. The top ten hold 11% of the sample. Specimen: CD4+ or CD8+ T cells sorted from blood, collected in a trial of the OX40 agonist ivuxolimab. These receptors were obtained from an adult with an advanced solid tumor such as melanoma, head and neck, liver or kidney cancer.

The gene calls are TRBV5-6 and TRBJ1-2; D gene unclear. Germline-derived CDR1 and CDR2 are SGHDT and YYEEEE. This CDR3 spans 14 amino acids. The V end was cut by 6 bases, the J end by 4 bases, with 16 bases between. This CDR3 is CASNWKGELYGYTF. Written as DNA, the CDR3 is TGTGCCAGCAACTGGAAGGGAGAACTCTATGGCTACACCTTC.

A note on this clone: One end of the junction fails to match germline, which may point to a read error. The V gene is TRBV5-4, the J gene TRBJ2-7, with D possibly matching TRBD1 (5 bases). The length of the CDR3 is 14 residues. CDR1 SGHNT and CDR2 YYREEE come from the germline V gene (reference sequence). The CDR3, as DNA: TGCGCCAGCAGCCAAGATTCAGGGTCCTACGAGCAGTACTTC. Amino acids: CASSQDSGSYEQYF.

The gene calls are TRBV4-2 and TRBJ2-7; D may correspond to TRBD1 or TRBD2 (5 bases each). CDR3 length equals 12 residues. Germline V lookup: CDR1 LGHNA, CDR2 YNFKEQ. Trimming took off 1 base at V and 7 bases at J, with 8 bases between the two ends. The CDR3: CASSQGGVEQYF. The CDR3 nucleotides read TGTGCCAGCAGCCAAGGAGGGGTAGAGCAGTACTTC.

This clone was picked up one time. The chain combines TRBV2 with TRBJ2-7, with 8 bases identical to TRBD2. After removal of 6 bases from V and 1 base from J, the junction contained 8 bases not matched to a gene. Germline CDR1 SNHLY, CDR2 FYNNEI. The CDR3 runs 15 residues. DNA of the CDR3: TGTGCCAGCAGGGCCCGGGGGGGGGATTCCTACGAGCAGTACTTC. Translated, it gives CASRARGGDSYEQYF.

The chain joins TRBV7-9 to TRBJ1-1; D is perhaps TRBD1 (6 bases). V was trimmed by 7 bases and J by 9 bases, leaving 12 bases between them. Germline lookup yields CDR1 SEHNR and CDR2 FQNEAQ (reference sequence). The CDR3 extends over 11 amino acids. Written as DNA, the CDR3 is TGTGCCAGCAAGAAGGGGGGAAAAGCTTTCTTT. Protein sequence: CASKKGGKAFF.

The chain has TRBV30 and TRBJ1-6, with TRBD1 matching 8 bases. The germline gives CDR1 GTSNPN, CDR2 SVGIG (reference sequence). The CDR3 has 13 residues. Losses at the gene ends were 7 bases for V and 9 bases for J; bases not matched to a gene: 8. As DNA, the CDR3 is TGTGCCTTTGGACAGGGTCAGGGTTCACCCCTCCACTTT. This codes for CAFGQGQGSPLHF.

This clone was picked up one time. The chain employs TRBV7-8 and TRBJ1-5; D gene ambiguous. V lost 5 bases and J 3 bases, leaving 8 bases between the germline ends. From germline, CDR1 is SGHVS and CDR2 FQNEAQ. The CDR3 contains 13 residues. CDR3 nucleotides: TGTGCCAGCAGCGCCTGGAACAATCAGCCCCAGCATTTT. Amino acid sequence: CASSAWNNQPQHF. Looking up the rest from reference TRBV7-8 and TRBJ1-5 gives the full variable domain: GAGVSQSPRYKVAKRGQDVALRCDPISGHVSLFWYQQALGQGPEFLTYFQNEAQLDKSGLPSDRFFAERPEGSVSTLKIQRTQQEDSAVYLCASSAWNNQPQHFGDGTRLSIL.

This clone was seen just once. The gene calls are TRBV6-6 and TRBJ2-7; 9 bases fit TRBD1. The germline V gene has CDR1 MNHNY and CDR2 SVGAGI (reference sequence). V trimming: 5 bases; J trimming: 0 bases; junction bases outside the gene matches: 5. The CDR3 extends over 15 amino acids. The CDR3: CASSGDRASSYEQYF. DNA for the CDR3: TGTGCCAGCAGTGGGGACAGGGCCAGCTCCTACGAGCAGTACTTC.

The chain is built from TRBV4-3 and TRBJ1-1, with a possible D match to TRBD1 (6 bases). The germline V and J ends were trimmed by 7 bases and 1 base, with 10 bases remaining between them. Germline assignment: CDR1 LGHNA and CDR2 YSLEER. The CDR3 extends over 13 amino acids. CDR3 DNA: TGCGCCAGCAACACAGGGTGGAACACTGAAGCTTTCTTT. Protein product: CASNTGWNTEAFF.

Here the CDR3 DNA reads TGTGCCAGTAGTATAGCGGAGATGAACACTGAAGCTTTCTTT. Encoded protein: CASSIAEMNTEAFF. J is TRBJ1-1 and V is TRBV19; D gene uncertain. CDR3 length equals 14 residues. V lost 1 base, J lost 0 bases, and 6 bases lay in between. The germline V gene has CDR1 LNHDA and CDR2 SQIVND (reference sequence).

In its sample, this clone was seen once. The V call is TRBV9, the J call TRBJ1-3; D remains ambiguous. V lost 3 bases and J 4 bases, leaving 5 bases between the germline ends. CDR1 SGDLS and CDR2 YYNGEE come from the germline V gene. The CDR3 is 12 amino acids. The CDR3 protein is CASSAQGNTIYF. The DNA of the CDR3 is TGTGCCAGCAGCGCTCAGGGAAACACCATATATTTT.

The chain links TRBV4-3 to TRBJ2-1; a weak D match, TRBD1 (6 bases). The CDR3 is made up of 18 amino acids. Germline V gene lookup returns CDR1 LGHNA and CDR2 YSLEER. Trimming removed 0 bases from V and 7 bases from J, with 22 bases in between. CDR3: CASSQEGWETGSRNEQFF. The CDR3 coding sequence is TGCGCCAGCAGCCAAGAAGGCTGGGAAACAGGGTCCAGGAATGAGCAGTTCTTC.

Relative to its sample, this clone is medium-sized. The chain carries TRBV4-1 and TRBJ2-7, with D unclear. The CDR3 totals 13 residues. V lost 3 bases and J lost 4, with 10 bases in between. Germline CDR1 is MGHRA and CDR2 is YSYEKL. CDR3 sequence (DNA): TGCGCCAGCAGCCATCAGCCGTCATACGAGCAGTACTTC. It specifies CASSHQPSYEQYF.

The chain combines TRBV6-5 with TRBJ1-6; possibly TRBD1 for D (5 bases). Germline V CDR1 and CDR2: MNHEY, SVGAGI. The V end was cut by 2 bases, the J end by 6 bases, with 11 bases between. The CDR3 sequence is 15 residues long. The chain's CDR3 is CASSYLQGGNSPLHF. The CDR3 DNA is TGTGCCAGCAGTTACCTTCAGGGCGGTAATTCACCCCTCCACTTT.

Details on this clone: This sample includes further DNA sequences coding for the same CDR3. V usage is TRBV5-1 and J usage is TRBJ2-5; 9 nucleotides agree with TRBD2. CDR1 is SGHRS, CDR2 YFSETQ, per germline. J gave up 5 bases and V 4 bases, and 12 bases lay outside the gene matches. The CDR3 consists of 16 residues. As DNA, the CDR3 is TGCGCCAGCAGCATCTTGGGACTAGCAGCGGGGGAGACCCAGTACTTC. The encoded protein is CASSILGLAAGETQYF.

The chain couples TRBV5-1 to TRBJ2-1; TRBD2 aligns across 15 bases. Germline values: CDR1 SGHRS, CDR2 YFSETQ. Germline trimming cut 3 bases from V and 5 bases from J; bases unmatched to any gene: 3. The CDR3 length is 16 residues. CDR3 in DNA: TGCGCCAGCAGCTCCGGACTAGCGGGGGGGCACAATGAGCAGTTCTTC. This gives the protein CASSSGLAGGHNEQFF. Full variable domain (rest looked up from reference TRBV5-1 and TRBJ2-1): KAGVTQTPRYLIKTRGQQVTLSCSPISGHRSVSWYQQTPGQGLQFLFEYFSETQRNKGNFPGRFSGRQFSNSRSEMNVSTLELGDSALYLCASSSGLAGGHNEQFFGPGTRLTVL.

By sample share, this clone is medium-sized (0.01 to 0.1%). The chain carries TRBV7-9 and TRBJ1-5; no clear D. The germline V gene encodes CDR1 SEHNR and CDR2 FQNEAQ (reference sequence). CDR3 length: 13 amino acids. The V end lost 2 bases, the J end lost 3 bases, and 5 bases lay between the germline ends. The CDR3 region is CASSLHTNQPQHF. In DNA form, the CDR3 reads TGTGCCAGCAGCTTACACACCAATCAGCCCCAGCATTTT.

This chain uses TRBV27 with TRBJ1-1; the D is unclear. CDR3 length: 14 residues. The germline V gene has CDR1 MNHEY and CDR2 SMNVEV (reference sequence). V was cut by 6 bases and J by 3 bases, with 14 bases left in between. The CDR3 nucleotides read TGTGCCAGCAGACCGACTCCTAGGGACACTGAAGCTTTCTTT. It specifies CASRPTPRDTEAFF.

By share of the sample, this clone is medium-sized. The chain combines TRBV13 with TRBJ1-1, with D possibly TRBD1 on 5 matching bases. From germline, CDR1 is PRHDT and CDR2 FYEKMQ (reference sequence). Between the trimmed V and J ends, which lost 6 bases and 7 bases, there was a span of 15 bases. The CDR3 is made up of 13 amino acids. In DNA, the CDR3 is TGTGCCAGCAGGAACTGGGGCAGCGGTGAAGCTTTCTTT. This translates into CASRNWGSGEAFF.

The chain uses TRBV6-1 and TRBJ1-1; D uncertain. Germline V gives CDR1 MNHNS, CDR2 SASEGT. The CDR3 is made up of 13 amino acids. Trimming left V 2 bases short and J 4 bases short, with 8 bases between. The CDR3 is CASSEPDPTEAFF. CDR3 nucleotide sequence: TGTGCCAGCAGTGAACCTGATCCCACTGAAGCTTTCTTT.

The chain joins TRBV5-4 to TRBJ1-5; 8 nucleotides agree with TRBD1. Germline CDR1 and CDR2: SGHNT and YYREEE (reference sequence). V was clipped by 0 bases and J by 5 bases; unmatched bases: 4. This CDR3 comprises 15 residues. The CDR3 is CASSLGGRGHQPQHF. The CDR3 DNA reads TGTGCCAGCAGCTTGGGAGGCAGGGGGCATCAGCCCCAGCATTTT.

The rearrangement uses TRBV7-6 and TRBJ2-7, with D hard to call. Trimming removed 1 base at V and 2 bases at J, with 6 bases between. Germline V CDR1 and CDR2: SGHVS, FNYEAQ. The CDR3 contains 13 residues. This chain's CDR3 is CASSLGVTYEQYF. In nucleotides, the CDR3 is TGTGCCAGCAGCTTAGGCGTTACCTACGAGCAGTACTTC.

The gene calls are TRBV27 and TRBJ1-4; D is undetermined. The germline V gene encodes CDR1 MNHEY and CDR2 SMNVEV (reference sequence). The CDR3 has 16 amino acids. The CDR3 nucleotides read TGTGCGAGAAGGTGTGGGGTACAGCCAACTAATGAAAAACTGTTTTTT. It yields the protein CARRCGVQPTNEKLFF.

The CDR3 nucleotides read TGCAGCGTTGAAGAGAACGTCTCTGGAAACACCATATATTTT. The encoded protein is CSVEENVSGNTIYF. The rearrangement uses TRBV29-1 and TRBJ1-3, with D unresolved. Looked up from germline, CDR1 is SQVTM and CDR2 is ANQGSEA. This CDR3 spans 14 amino acids. V was cut by 0 bases and J by 0 bases, with 6 bases left in between.

CDR3: CASSLFGVGNQPQHF. CDR3 sequence (DNA): TGTGCCAGCAGTTTATTCGGGGTAGGGAATCAGCCCCAGCATTTT. The chain recombines TRBV27 with TRBJ1-5; D not resolved. Trimming cost V 1 base and J 4 bases, with 11 bases left between them. Germline CDR1 and CDR2: MNHEY and SMNVEV (reference sequence). This CDR3 spans 15 amino acids.

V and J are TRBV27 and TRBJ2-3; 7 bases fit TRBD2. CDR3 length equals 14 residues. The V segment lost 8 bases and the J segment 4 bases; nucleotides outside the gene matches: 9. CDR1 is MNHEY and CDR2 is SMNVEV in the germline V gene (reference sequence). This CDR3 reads CASWRAGRADTQYF. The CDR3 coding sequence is TGTGCCAGCTGGCGAGCGGGGCGCGCAGATACGCAGTATTTT.

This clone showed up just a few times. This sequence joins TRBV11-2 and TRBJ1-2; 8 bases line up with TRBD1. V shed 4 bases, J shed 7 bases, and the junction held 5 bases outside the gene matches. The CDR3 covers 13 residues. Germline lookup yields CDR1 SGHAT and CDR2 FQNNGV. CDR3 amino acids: CASSWAGGSGYTF. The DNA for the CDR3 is TGTGCCAGCAGCTGGGCAGGGGGCTCTGGCTACACCTTC.

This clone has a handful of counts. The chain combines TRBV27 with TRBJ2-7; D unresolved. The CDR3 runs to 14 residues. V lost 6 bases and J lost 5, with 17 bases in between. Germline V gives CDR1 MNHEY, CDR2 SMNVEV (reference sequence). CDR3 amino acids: CASSHLGPSNEQYF. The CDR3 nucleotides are TGTGCCAGCAGCCACCTTGGGCCGTCGAACGAGCAGTACTTC.

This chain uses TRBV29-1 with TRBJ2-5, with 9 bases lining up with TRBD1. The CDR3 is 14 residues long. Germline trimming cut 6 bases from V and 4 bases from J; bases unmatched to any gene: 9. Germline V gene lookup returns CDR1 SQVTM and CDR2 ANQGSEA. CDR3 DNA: TGCAGCGTGGATCCGGGACAGGGTCCAGAGACCCAGTACTTC. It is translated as CSVDPGQGPETQYF.

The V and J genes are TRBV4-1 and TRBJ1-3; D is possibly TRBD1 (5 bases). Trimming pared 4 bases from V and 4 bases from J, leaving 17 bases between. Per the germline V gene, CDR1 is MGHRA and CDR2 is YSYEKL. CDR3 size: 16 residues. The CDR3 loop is CASSRATPGEGNTIYF. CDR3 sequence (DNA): TGCGCCAGCAGCCGGGCGACACCGGGGGAGGGAAACACCATATATTTT.

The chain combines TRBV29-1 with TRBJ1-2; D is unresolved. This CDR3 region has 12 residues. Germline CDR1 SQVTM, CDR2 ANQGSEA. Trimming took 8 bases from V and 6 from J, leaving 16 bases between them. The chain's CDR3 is CSTREYVNGYTF. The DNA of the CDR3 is TGCAGCACCCGCGAGTATGTGAATGGCTACACCTTC. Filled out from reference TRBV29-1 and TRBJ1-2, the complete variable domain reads SAVISQKPSRDICQRGTSLTIQCQVDSQVTMMFWYRQQPGQSLTLIATANQGSEATYESGFVIDKFPISRPNLTFSTLTVSNMSPEDSSIYLCSTREYVNGYTFGSGTRLTVV.

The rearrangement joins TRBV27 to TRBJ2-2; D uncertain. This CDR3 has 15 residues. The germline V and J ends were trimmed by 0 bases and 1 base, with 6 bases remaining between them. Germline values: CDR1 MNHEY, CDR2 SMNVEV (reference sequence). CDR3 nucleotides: TGTGCCAGCAGTTTATCTTTCGGGAACACCGGGGAGCTGTTTTTT. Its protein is CASSLSFGNTGELFF.